This T cell receptor beta chain was identified during a study of shared clonotypes between healthy human individuals. Study-wide context: With ages of 18 to 49, the donors were two women and three men.

Study results and caveats: Specimens sampled were limited to blood, with tissue repertoires likely differing.

Ten immunoSEQ deep assay plates served to sequence unsorted PBMC DNA. Generated by immunoSEQ multiplex PCR, the TCRdb table keeps only in-frame clones and is missing some. The repertoire includes around 440,000 clones, roughly three quarters of them detected once, and more than 10% sits in the top ten. Each donor was a Caucasian adult residing in Nashville, Tennessee. A remark on this clone: The antigen remains undetermined.

After removal of 8 bases from V and 3 bases from J, the junction contained 8 bases not matched to a gene. The CDR3 sequence is 15 residues long. The V gene's germline CDR1 is ENHRY and CDR2 SYGVKD. The sample consisted of PBMCs. The chain employs TRBV10-3 and TRBJ1-2; 11 bases line up with TRBD1. The source is a woman between 40 and 50 years old in good health. Some clones in this sample may be carry-over from other donors' samples. The CDR3 DNA reads TGTGCCATCGGGCGGACAGGGGGCTCTGACTATGGCTACACCTTC. The encoded protein is CAIGRTGGSDYGYTF.